Described below is a single T cell receptor (beta chain) sequence and its context. Which antigen it targets is not known. No quality values exist for individual bases; no much larger clone is one base distant. The data were obtained in a study of molecular identifiers for immune sequencing clone quantification (dated by TCRdb to between 2017 and 2018). Background for the entire study: For a replicate experiment, RNA from approximately 20,000 or 100,000 naive CD8 T cells was divided into five aliquots, and four of the five aliquots were sequenced. The study was a methods study using CD8 T cells to benchmark molecular-identifier clustering-based TCR repertoire sequencing (MIDCIRS) and TCR RNA copy counting.

Libraries of naive CD8 T cells were generated from about 19,000 to 1,100,000 sorted cells, with 10%, 30% or 50% of the purified RNA used. Naive CD8 T cells, defined as CD8+CD4-CCR7+CD45RA+, were FACS-sorted into RLT Plus buffer on a BD FACSAria II. To test detection sensitivity, Jurkat RNA equivalent to ten TCR copies was spiked into samples of about 20,000-1,100,000 naive CD8 T cells. Enrichment of CD8 T cells was performed with RosetteSep CD8+ T Cell Enrichment Cocktail and Ficoll-Paque, after which ACK red cell lysis was carried out. Findings and caveats that apply to the study as a whole: In CMV-specific effector cells, clones with more than 20 RNA copies contained over 98% of molecules, whereas in naive cells such clones contained under 1% of molecules. The naive libraries included spiked-in Jurkat TCR RNA (about nine copies' worth), and this Jurkat TCR RNA is not part of the donor repertoire. Approximately 3 recovered TCR RNA copies per cell were obtained by modeling, versus roughly 9.7 by digital PCR, implying a capture efficiency of approximately 30%. Highly expanded clone sizes could be underestimated because identical TCR molecules may share a barcode. When barcode sub-clustering was omitted, TCR diversity was inflated by chimeric consensus sequences, with chimeras reaching as high as 47%. Spiked-in Jurkat TCR RNA equal to a single cell's worth was reported to be detectable even within one million naive CD8 T cells.

The CDR3 has 15 amino acids, counting the end cysteine and phenylalanine. This entry keeps only the CDR3 DNA: 45 bases, framed from base 1. At the junction V is shortened by 5 bases and J by 5 bases, with 17 bases in between. Taken from the germline V gene, the CDR1 and CDR2 loops are SGHTA and FQGNSA. Library method: PCR. Instrument on record: Illumina HiSeq 4000. Bulk TCR libraries were prepared as previously described, using TCR primers listed in Table S5. Total RNA was purified with the Qiagen AllPrep DNA/RNA kit. Before any analysis, reads coming from multiple sequencing runs of the same library were combined into one pool. In the paper's pipeline: Reads were retained only if their TCR constant sequence matched exactly, and those retained reads were trimmed to 150 nt and grouped according to their 12-nt molecular barcodes. Reads within each barcode group were sub-clustered using a 15% Levenshtein threshold, and quality-weighted consensus sequences were constructed for each RNA molecule. Non-functional sequences were removed, as were lower-count sequences one edit away from another. Barcode sub-clusters with fewer than 20% of the maximum read count were removed, based on fitting two negative binomial distributions. Clones were called with MiXCR by TCRdb after fastp trimmed the public reads at Q25, and only in-frame beta chains were retained. Rows with a matching CDR3 protein are joined into one entry that keeps the most common DNA and genes. The V and J calls follow TCRdb's processing rather than the paper's. A total of tens of thousands of distinct CDR3 sequences appear in this sample, 15% to 20% of them only once. Of the sample, 0.7% to 0.95% is held by the ten largest clones.

The sequenced material came from naive CD8+ T cells from blood, with Jurkat cell RNA spiked in. The intended sense of this specimen's cell subset or site label: FACS-sorted CD8+CD4-CCR7+CD45RA+ naive T cells. The receptor's source is a human donor in good health. Some libraries in this study had Jurkat cell RNA spiked in. The rearrangement joined TRBV7-2 to TRBJ2-3; a weak D assignment points to TRBD2 (7 bases agree). The CDR3 reads as follows: CASSPPRGGGDTQYF. The nucleotide sequence reads as follows: TGTGCCAGCAGCCCACCAAGGGGGGGTGGAGATACGCAGTATTTT. With all but the CDR3 taken from the reference TRBV7-2 and TRBJ2-3 genes, the full variable domain is: GAGVSQSPSNKVTEKGKDVELRCDPISGHTALYWYRQSLGQGLEFLIYFQGNSAPDKSGLPSDRFSAERTGGSVSTLTIQRTQQEDSAVYLCASSPPRGGGDTQYFGPGTRLTVL.